Listed here are 30 T cell receptor beta chains from one sample, sequenced in a study of blood T cell repertoires in COVID-19. Repertoires were generated with immunoSEQ multiplex PCR, while TCRdb's copy carries only in-frame clones and drops some. The sample includes about 190,000 clones, approximately 86% of them seen just once. The sequenced material came from peripheral blood. Every receptor here comes from a man between 65 and 80 years old with active or convalescent COVID-19.

J is TRBJ2-7 and V is TRBV29-1; D is possibly TRBD2 (5 bases). Germline V CDR1 and CDR2: SQVTM, ANQGSEA. This CDR3 comprises 12 residues. V lost 4 bases and J lost 2, with 9 bases in between. CDR3 residues: CSVVRGTYEQYF. CDR3 in DNA: TGCAGCGTTGTTCGGGGAACCTACGAGCAGTACTTC.

The chain recombines TRBV18 with TRBJ2-7; 15 nucleotides match TRBD2. This CDR3 is 17 amino acids long. The V segment lost 1 base and the J segment 7 bases; nucleotides outside the gene matches: 8. Germline CDR1 is KGHSH and CDR2 is LQKENI. CDR3 sequence reads: CASSPLVPGLAGGEQYF. Written as DNA, the CDR3 is TGTGCCAGCTCACCACTCGTACCGGGACTAGCGGGGGGTGAGCAGTACTTC.

A single count supports this clone. The J gene is TRBJ1-3, the V gene TRBV6-6, with D perhaps matching TRBD1 (6 bases). The germline V and J ends were trimmed by 3 bases and 4 bases, with 10 bases remaining between them. CDR3 length: 14 amino acids. Germline CDR1 MNHNY, CDR2 SVGAGI (reference sequence). The CDR3 DNA is TGTGCCAGCAGTTATTACAGGGCGGGAAACACCATATATTTT. It is translated as CASSYYRAGNTIYF.

The rearrangement joins TRBV28 to TRBJ1-1; 7 nucleotides align to TRBD1. The CDR3 has 15 amino acids. Losses at the gene ends were 6 bases for V and 5 bases for J; bases not matched to a gene: 12. Per the germline V gene, CDR1 is MDHEN and CDR2 is SYDVKM. The CDR3 here is CASRLDRAVGTEAFF. CDR3 in DNA: TGTGCCAGCAGACTAGACAGGGCGGTTGGGACTGAAGCTTTCTTT.

J is TRBJ2-3 and V is TRBV11-3, with 10 positions matching TRBD1. CDR3 length: 14 amino acids. Germline assignment: CDR1 SGHNT and CDR2 YENEEA. The trim removed 5 bases at V and 4 bases at J, leaving 3 bases unmatched. For the CDR3, the DNA is TGTGCCAGCAGCCAAGGGACAGGGGCAGATACGCAGTATTTT. Its translation is CASSQGTGADTQYF.

V and J are TRBV5-1 and TRBJ2-5, with 7 bases fitting TRBD2. CDR3 length equals 16 residues. Looked up from germline, CDR1 is SGHRS and CDR2 is YFSETQ. After removal of 4 bases from V and 4 bases from J, the junction contained 13 bases not matched to a gene. The chain's CDR3 is CASSSSGDERLETQYF. CDR3 DNA sequence: TGCGCCAGCAGCAGCAGCGGGGACGAAAGATTAGAGACCCAGTACTTC. Variable domain in full (rest from reference TRBV5-1 and TRBJ2-5): KAGVTQTPRYLIKTRGQQVTLSCSPISGHRSVSWYQQTPGQGLQFLFEYFSETQRNKGNFPGRFSGRQFSNSRSEMNVSTLELGDSALYLCASSSSGDERLETQYFGPGTRLLVL.

This clone is labeled medium-sized. The J gene is TRBJ2-7, the V gene TRBV10-2, with 8 bases identical to TRBD2. The trim removed 4 bases at V and 5 bases at J, leaving 4 bases unmatched. Germline CDR1 is WSHSY and CDR2 is SAAADI. This CDR3 is built from 13 residues. DNA for the CDR3: TGCGCCAGCAGTGTAGCGGGGAATGACGAGCAGTACTTC. Residues: CASSVAGNDEQYF.

The chain employs TRBV2 and TRBJ2-1; 7 bases are a match to TRBD1. The V gene end was trimmed by 7 bases and the J gene end by 8 bases; junction bases not matched to a gene: 14. This CDR3 comprises 15 residues. Germline CDR1 SNHLY, CDR2 FYNNEI. The CDR3 DNA reads as TGTGCCAGCAATCAGGGGGTCGGGGCTCGCGATGAGCAGTTCTTC. Amino acid sequence: CASNQGVGARDEQFF. The full variable domain, with the rest looked up from reference TRBV2 and TRBJ2-1, is EPEVTQTPSHQVTQMGQEVILRCVPISNHLYFYWYRQILGQKVEFLVSFYNNEISEKSEIFDDQFSVERPDGSNFTLKIRSTKLEDSAMYFCASNQGVGARDEQFFGPGTRLTVL.

This clone occurred a few times. The chain is built from TRBV27 and TRBJ2-7, with 9 bases lining up with TRBD1. Per the germline V gene, CDR1 is MNHEY and CDR2 is SMNVEV (reference sequence). Trimming took 0 bases from V and 1 from J; bases not matched to a gene: 7. This CDR3 contains 17 residues. The CDR3 DNA reads as TGTGCCAGCAGTTTATCCTTCGGACAGGGGCGATCCTACGAGCAGTACTTC. Translation gives CASSLSFGQGRSYEQYF.

The CDR3 DNA sequence: TGTGCCAGCAGCCCCGGACAGGGCCACGAGCAGTACTTC. This sequence encodes CASSPGQGHEQYF. J is TRBJ2-7 and V is TRBV28; the match to TRBD1 covers 8 bases. Germline assignment: CDR1 MDHEN and CDR2 SYDVKM. The J segment lost 5 bases and the V segment lost 6 bases, leaving 6 bases of the junction unmatched. This CDR3 contains 13 residues.

The rearrangement uses TRBV19 and TRBJ2-1; 9 nucleotides agree with TRBD2. This CDR3 spans 14 amino acids. From germline, CDR1 is LNHDA and CDR2 SQIVND (reference sequence). J gave up 10 bases and V 5 bases, and 9 bases lay outside the gene matches. The CDR3 coding sequence is TGTGCCAGTAGTGGGGCCGGGACTAGCAAAGAGCAGTTCTTC. Its translation is CASSGAGTSKEQFF.

This clone has a single count. The V and J genes are TRBV19 and TRBJ1-2; TRBD1 aligns across 9 bases. CDR3 length: 15 amino acids. With 4 bases clipped from V and 5 bases from J, the junction kept 8 bases outside the gene matches. The germline V gene encodes CDR1 LNHDA and CDR2 SQIVND (reference sequence). This chain's CDR3 is CASSTAGTGSYGYTF. CDR3 DNA sequence: TGTGCCAGTAGTACAGCCGGGACAGGGTCATATGGCTACACCTTC.

This clone was recorded at least ten times. The V gene is TRBV9, the J gene TRBJ2-6; possible D gene TRBD1, 6 bases. Trimming cost V 4 bases and J 0 bases, with 17 bases left between them. From germline, CDR1 is SGDLS and CDR2 YYNGEE. The CDR3 loop spans 18 amino acids. The CDR3 loop reads CASSPRDTSSSGANVLTF. In DNA, the CDR3 is TGTGCCAGCAGCCCTCGGGACACCTCAAGCTCTGGGGCCAACGTCCTGACTTTC. Drawing the rest from reference TRBV9 and TRBJ2-6, the complete variable domain is DSGVTQTPKHLITATGQRVTLRCSPRSGDLSVYWYQQSLDQGLQFLIQYYNGEERAKGNILERFSAQQFPDLHSELNLSSLELGDSALYFCASSPRDTSSSGANVLTFGAGSRLTVL.

This chain uses TRBV28 with TRBJ1-2; D is possibly TRBD1 (6 bases). V was shortened by 11 bases and J by 3 bases, with 19 bases between the two germline ends. The germline gives CDR1 MDHEN, CDR2 SYDVKM. The CDR3 is 14 amino acids. The CDR3 DNA is TGTGCCTTACACAGGGTTGGGCCTTACTATGGCTACACCTTC. It codes for CALHRVGPYYGYTF.

V and J are TRBV6-5 and TRBJ1-5; no clear D. The CDR3 covers 13 residues. Germline lookup yields CDR1 MNHEY and CDR2 SVGAGI. Trimming removed 8 bases from V and 3 bases from J, with 11 bases in between. In nucleotides, the CDR3 is TGTGCCAGCCTCGGTGTACTCAATCAGCCCCAGCATTTT. Protein product: CASLGVLNQPQHF.

As for this clone: Other DNA sequences of this sample code for an identical CDR3. The chain joins TRBV27 to TRBJ2-1, with 9 bases fitting TRBD2. The germline V gene has CDR1 MNHEY and CDR2 SMNVEV (reference sequence). The CDR3 extends over 15 amino acids. The trim removed 2 bases at V and 3 bases at J, leaving 2 bases unmatched. CDR3 sequence: CASSLLAGSYNEQFF. The CDR3 coding sequence is TGTGCCAGCAGTTTACTAGCGGGAAGCTACAATGAGCAGTTCTTC.

The chain has TRBV7-6 and TRBJ2-2; 12 nucleotides match TRBD2. Germline loops: CDR1 SGHVS, CDR2 FNYEAQ. The CDR3 spans 17 residues. With V trimmed by 5 bases and J by 0 bases, 4 bases remained unmatched. This CDR3 is CASSPLAGGSNTGELFF. As DNA, the CDR3 is TGTGCCAGCAGCCCCCTAGCGGGAGGGTCGAACACCGGGGAGCTGTTTTTT. The variable domain in full, completed from reference TRBV7-6 and TRBJ2-2, reads GAGVSQSPRYKVTKRGQDVALRCDPISGHVSLYWYRQALGQGPEFLTYFNYEAQQDKSGLPNDRFSAERPEGSISTLTIQRTEQRDSAMYRCASSPLAGGSNTGELFFGEGSRLTVL.

V is TRBV10-3 and J is TRBJ2-3; 13 bases are a match to TRBD2. CDR1 is ENHRY, CDR2 SYGVKD, per germline. The CDR3 spans 17 residues. The V gene end was trimmed by 10 bases and the J gene end by 5 bases; junction bases not matched to a gene: 15. The CDR3 reads CATAKTTSGRFEDTQYF. The CDR3 DNA reads TGTGCCACCGCGAAAACGACTAGCGGGAGGTTCGAAGATACGCAGTATTTT.

The chain carries TRBV12-5 and TRBJ1-1; D ambiguous. The CDR3 is 13 residues long. V was pared by 3 bases and J by 4 bases, with 9 bases between. The germline V gene has CDR1 LGHNT and CDR2 FRNRAP. The CDR3 sequence is CASGLESRTEAFF. The CDR3 DNA follows: TGTGCTAGTGGTTTAGAGAGTCGCACTGAAGCTTTCTTT.

The chain combines TRBV14 with TRBJ2-4; D gene ambiguous. The germline gives CDR1 SGHDN, CDR2 FVKESK. The CDR3 is 16 residues long. Trimming took off 0 bases at V and 0 bases at J, with 9 bases between the two ends. For the CDR3, the DNA is TGTGCCAGCAGCCAAGATTTGCCCGGAGCCAAAAACATTCAGTACTTC. Its protein is CASSQDLPGAKNIQYF.

For the CDR3, the DNA is TGCGCCAGCAGCAACCCCGGGACAGGGGAATCCTCTACTACGAGAGAGCAGTACTTC. This codes for CASSNPGTGESSTTREQYF. The J gene is TRBJ2-7, the V gene TRBV5-1; 10 positions agree with TRBD1. Trimming took 4 bases from V and 7 from J; bases not matched to a gene: 23. In germline, CDR1 is SGHRS, CDR2 YFSETQ. CDR3 length: 19 amino acids.

This rearrangement joins TRBV7-9 to TRBJ1-3; TRBD1 aligns across 8 bases. CDR3 length: 12 residues. Germline V CDR1 and CDR2: SEHNR, FQNEAQ (reference sequence). The CDR3 nucleotides are TGTGCTGTGACAGGGGCTGGAAACACCATATATTTT. It encodes CAVTGAGNTIYF.

The chain recombines TRBV2 with TRBJ1-2; the match to TRBD1 covers 8 bases. Trimming took 3 bases from V and 4 from J; bases not matched to a gene: 1. CDR1 and CDR2 from the germline V gene are SNHLY and FYNNEI. The CDR3 is 13 amino acids. The CDR3 DNA reads TGTGCCAGCAGTGAGGACAGGGTCTATGGCTACACCTTC. Its translation: CASSEDRVYGYTF. Full variable domain (outside the CDR3, taken from reference TRBV2 and TRBJ1-2): EPEVTQTPSHQVTQMGQEVILRCVPISNHLYFYWYRQILGQKVEFLVSFYNNEISEKSEIFDDQFSVERPDGSNFTLKIRSTKLEDSAMYFCASSEDRVYGYTFGSGTRLTVV.

The V call is TRBV20-1, the J call TRBJ1-2, with D perhaps TRBD1 (6 bases). The CDR3 is 11 residues long. Germline V gene lookup returns CDR1 DFQATT and CDR2 SNEGSKA (reference sequence). The CDR3 protein is CSFGQNYGYTF. The CDR3 nucleotides read TGCAGCTTTGGACAGAACTATGGCTACACCTTC.

This chain joins TRBV3-1 (or the pseudogene TRBV3-2) and TRBJ2-7; TRBD1 might be the D (6 bases). Germline assignment: CDR1 LGHDT and CDR2 YNNKEL (reference sequence). CDR3 length: 13 residues. Trimming removed 2 bases at V and 3 bases at J, with 8 bases between. The CDR3 loop is CASSQLQGYEQYF. CDR3 nucleotides: TGTGCCAGCAGCCAATTACAGGGCTACGAGCAGTACTTC.

This chain uses TRBV20-1 with TRBJ1-6; no definite D call. V shed 6 bases and J shed 10 bases, with 10 bases lying between them. The germline CDR1 and CDR2 sequences are DFQATT and SNEGSKA (reference sequence). The length of the CDR3 is 11 residues. CDR3 loop: CSAQQNSPLHF. The CDR3 bases are TGCAGTGCACAACAGAACTCACCCCTCCACTTT.

The CDR3 DNA sequence: TGTGCCAGCAGCTTAGCCGGGGAAACTGAAGCTTTCTTT. This translates into CASSLAGETEAFF. The chain combines TRBV11-2 with TRBJ1-1; D is unclear. Trimming stripped 1 base from V and 5 bases from J, with 8 bases between. This CDR3 contains 13 residues. Germline CDR1 reads SGHAT; CDR2 reads FQNNGV.

The V call is TRBV6-6, the J call TRBJ2-7; a weak D match, TRBD1 (5 bases). The germline gives CDR1 MNHNY, CDR2 SVGAGI (reference sequence). The CDR3 totals 14 residues. V lost 0 bases and J 3 bases, leaving 9 bases between the germline ends. DNA of the CDR3: TGTGCCAGCAGTTACTCAAGGACAAGCTACGAGCAGTACTTC. Protein product: CASSYSRTSYEQYF.

This clone was seen only once. This chain joins TRBV2 and TRBJ2-2; 7 bases fit TRBD2. Trimming cost V 2 bases and J 7 bases; bases outside gene matches: 4. This CDR3 is built from 14 residues. The germline V gene encodes CDR1 SNHLY and CDR2 FYNNEI. CDR3 in DNA: TGTGCCAGCAGTGAACAGGGAGGGCACGGGGAGCTGTTTTTT. Residues: CASSEQGGHGELFF. Combining the CDR3 with reference TRBV2 and TRBJ2-2 gives the whole variable domain EPEVTQTPSHQVTQMGQEVILRCVPISNHLYFYWYRQILGQKVEFLVSFYNNEISEKSEIFDDQFSVERPDGSNFTLKIRSTKLEDSAMYFCASSEQGGHGELFFGEGSRLTVL.

J is TRBJ2-1 and V is TRBV19, with TRBD2 identical over 9 bases. Germline V gives CDR1 LNHDA, CDR2 SQIVND (reference sequence). V lost 7 bases to trimming and J lost 8 bases; unmatched junction nucleotides: 12. This CDR3 has 15 amino acids. DNA of the CDR3: TGTGCCAGTAATGGGGGATTAGCGGGAGTGCATGAGCAGTTCTTC. This sequence encodes CASNGGLAGVHEQFF.